The sequence of this TCR beta chain was determined in a study of blood T cell repertoires in COVID-19. Using immunoSEQ multiplex PCR, the repertoire was profiled, and TCRdb retains in-frame clones only, with some absent. Found here are roughly 250,000 clones, approximately 88% of them singletons; the top ten hold 3% to 3.5%. The CDR3 has 16 amino acids. V was cut by 5 bases and J by 4 bases, with 18 bases left in between. From germline, CDR1 is KGHDR and CDR2 SFDVKD. Sequencing input: PBMCs or T cells enriched from blood (not recorded which). This receptor was identified in a middle-aged woman who had been exposed to COVID-19. This chain uses TRBV24-1 with TRBJ2-3, with D maybe TRBD1 (6 bases). CDR3 nucleotide sequence: TGTGCCACCAGTGGGGCCCCAGGGGATCAGGCAGATACGCAGTATTTT. This sequence encodes CATSGAPGDQADTQYF.